This record looks at one T cell receptor beta chain sequence and its context. Antigen unknown. These data come from a study of CD8 T cells in ankylosing spondylitis. Germline CDR1 LGHDT, CDR2 YNNKEL (reference sequence). Trimming removed 4 bases from V and 6 bases from J; junction bases left unmatched: 7. This CDR3 is built from 14 residues. Study-wide points: There were earlier reports of some motif variants in reactive arthritis synovial fluid and blood. Significantly higher representation of disease-linked clones was reported for matched ankylosing spondylitis synovial fluid. A motif in TCR beta, a set of several highly homologous variants, appeared characteristic of ankylosing spondylitis blood.

A quantitative 5'-RACE method, one with molecular barcodes, was used to make TCR beta libraries. TCRdb fed the 5' RACE reads into MiXCR, producing one record per CDR3 protein. The sample includes 250,000 to 400,000 distinct CDR3 sequences, roughly 11% of them seen just once. This receptor was taken from a female donor with ankylosing spondylitis or in good health (not recorded which). J is TRBJ1-1 and V is TRBV3-1, with 8 bases fitting TRBD1. The sample was blood, either unsorted or a sorted T cell fraction (not recorded which). CDR3 sequence: CASSLGQGASEAFF. The DNA for the CDR3 is TGTGCCAGCAGCCTAGGACAGGGTGCTTCTGAAGCTTTCTTT.